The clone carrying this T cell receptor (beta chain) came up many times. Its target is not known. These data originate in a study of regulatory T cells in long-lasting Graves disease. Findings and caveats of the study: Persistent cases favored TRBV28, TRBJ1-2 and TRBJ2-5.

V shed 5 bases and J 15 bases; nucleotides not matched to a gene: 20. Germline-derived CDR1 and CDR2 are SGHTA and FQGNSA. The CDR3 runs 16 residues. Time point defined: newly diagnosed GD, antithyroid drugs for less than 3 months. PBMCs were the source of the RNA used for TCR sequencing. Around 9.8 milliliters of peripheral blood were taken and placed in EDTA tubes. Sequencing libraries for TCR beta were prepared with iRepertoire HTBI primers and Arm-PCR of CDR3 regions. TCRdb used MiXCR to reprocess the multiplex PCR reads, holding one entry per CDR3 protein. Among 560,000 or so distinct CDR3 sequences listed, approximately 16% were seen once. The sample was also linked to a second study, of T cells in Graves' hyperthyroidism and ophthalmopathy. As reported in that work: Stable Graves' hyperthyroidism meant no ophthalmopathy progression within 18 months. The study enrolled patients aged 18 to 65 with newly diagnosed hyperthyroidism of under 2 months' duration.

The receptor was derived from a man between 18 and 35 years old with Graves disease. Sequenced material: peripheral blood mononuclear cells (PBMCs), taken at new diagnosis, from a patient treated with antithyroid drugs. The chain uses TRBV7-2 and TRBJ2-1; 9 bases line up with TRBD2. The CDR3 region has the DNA TGTGCCAGCAGCCCTCGTGGAGTAGCGGGAGACACTTCCGGGTTCTTC. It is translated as CASSPRGVAGDTSGFF.